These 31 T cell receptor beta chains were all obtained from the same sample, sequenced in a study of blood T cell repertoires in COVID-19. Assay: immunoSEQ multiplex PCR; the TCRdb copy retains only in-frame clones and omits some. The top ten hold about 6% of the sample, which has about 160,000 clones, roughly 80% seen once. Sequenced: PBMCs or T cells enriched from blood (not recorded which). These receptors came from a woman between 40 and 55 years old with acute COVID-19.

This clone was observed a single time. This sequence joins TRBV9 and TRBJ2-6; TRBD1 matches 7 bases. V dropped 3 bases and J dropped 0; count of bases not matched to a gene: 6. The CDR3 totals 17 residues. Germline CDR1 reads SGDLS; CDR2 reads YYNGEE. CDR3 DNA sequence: TGTGCCAGCAGCGCGTCGACAGGGCGCTCTGGGGCCAACGTCCTGACTTTC. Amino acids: CASSASTGRSGANVLTF.

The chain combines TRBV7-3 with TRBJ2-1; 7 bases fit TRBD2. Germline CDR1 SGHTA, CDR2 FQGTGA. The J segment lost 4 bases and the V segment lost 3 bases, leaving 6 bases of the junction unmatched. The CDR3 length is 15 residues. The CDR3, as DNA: TGTGCCAGCAGCTTTGTCAGCGGGACTTACAATGAGCAGTTCTTC. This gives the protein CASSFVSGTYNEQFF.

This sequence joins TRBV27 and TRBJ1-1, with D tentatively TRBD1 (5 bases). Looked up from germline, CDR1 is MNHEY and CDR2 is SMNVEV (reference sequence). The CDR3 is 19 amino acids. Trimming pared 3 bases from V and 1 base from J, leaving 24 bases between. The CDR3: CASSFVSGTPGGRNTEAFF. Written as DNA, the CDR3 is TGTGCCAGCAGTTTCGTTAGTGGGACCCCGGGGGGTAGGAACACTGAAGCTTTCTTT.

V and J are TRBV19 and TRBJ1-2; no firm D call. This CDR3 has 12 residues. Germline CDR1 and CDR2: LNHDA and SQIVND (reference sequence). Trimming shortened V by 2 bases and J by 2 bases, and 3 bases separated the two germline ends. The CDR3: CASSIQNYGYTF. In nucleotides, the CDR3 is TGTGCCAGTAGTATACAGAACTATGGCTACACCTTC.

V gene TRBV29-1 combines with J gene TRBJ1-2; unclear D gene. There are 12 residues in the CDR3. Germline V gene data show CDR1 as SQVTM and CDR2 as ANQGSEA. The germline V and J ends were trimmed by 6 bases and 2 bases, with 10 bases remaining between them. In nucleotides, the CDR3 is TGCAGCGTCGGGGAGGTAAACTATGGCTACACCTTC. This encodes CSVGEVNYGYTF.

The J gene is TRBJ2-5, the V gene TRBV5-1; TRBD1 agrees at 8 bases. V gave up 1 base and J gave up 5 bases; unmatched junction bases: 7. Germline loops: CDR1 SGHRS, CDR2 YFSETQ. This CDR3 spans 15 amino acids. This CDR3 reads CASSLYPGGVETQYF. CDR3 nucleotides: TGCGCCAGCAGCTTGTACCCAGGGGGCGTCGAGACCCAGTACTTC.

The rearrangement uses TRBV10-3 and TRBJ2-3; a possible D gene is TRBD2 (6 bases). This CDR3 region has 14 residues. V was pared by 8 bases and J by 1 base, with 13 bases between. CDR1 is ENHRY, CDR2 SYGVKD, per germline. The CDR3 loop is CAIAGGGRTDTQYF. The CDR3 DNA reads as TGTGCCATCGCCGGGGGAGGACGCACAGATACGCAGTATTTT.

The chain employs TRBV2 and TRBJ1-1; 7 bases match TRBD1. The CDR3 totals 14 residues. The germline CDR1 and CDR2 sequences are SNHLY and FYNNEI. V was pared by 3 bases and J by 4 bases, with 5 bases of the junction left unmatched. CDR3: CASSDTGDSTEAFF. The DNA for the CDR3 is TGTGCCAGCAGTGACACAGGGGATAGCACTGAAGCTTTCTTT.

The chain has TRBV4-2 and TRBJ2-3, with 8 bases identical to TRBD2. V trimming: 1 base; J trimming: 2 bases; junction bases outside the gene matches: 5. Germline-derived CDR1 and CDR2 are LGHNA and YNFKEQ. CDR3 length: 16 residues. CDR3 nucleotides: TGTGCCAGCAGCCAAGGCGAGCGGGAGAACACAGATACGCAGTATTTT. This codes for CASSQGERENTDTQYF.

The CDR3 sequence: CASSQGQGRTQYF. CDR3 coding DNA: TGCGCCAGCAGCCAAGGACAGGGGCGGACCCAGTACTTC. The V gene is TRBV4-1, the J gene TRBJ2-5; 8 nucleotides agree with TRBD1. J lost 7 bases, V lost 1 base, and 2 bases had no gene match. The CDR3 loop spans 13 amino acids. Germline V gives CDR1 MGHRA, CDR2 YSYEKL.

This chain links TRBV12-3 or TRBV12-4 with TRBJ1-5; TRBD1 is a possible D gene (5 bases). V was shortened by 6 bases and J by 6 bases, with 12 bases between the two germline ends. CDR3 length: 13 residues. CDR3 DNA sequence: TGTGCCAGCAGCTACGGGGGGGTTCAGCCCCAGCATTTT. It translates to CASSYGGVQPQHF.

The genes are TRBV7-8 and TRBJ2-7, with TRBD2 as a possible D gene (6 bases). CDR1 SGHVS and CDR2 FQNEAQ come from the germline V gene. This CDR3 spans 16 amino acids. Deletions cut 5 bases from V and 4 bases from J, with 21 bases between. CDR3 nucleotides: TGTGCCAGCAGCCCGAGGGGTCAGCCCGGGGGTTACGAGCAGTACTTC. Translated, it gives CASSPRGQPGGYEQYF.

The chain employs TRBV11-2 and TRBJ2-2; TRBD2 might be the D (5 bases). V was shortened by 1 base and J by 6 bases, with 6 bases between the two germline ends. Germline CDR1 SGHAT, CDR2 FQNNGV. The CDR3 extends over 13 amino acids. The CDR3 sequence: CASSLVGAGELFF. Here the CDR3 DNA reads TGTGCCAGCAGCTTAGTCGGGGCCGGGGAGCTGTTTTTT.

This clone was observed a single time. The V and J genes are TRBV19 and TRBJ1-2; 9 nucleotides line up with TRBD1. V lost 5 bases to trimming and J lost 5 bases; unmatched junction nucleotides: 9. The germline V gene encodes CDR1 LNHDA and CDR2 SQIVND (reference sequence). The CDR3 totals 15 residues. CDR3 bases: TGTGCCAGTAGTCTACGGGACAGGGCTCGATATGGCTACACCTTC. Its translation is CASSLRDRARYGYTF.

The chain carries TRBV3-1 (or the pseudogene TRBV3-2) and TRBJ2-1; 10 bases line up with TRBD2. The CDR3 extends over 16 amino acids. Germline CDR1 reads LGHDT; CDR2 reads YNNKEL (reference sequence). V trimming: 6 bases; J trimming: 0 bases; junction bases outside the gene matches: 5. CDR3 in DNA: TGTGCCAGCAGGCGGGCTAGCGGGAGCTCCTACAATGAGCAGTTCTTC. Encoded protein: CASRRASGSSYNEQFF.

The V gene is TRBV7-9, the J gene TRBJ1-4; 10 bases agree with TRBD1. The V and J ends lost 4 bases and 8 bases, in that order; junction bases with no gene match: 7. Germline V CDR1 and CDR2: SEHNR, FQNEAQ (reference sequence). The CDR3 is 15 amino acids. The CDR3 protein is CASSSRQGAREKLFF. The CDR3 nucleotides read TGTGCCAGCAGCTCGAGACAGGGGGCAAGAGAAAAACTGTTTTTT.

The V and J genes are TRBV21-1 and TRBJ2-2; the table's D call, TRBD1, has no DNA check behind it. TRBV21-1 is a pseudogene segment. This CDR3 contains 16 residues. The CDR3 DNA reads TGTGCCAGCCCACAGGGCAGGACCCAATACACCGGGGAGCTGTTTTTT. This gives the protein CASPQGRTQYTGELFF.

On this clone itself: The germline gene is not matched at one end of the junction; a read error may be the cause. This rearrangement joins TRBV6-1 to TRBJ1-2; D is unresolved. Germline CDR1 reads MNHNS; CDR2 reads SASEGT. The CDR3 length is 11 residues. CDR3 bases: TGTGCCAGCAGTGAACTCGGGGTCCCCTCCTTC. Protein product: CASSELGVPSF.

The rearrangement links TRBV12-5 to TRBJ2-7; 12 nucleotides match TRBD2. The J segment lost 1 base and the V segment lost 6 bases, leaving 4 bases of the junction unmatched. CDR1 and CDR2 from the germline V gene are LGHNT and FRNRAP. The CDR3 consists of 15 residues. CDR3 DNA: TGTGCTAGTGGGTCCGGGACTAGCGGGTCCTACGAGCAGTACGTC. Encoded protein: CASGSGTSGSYEQYV.

CDR3 nucleotide sequence: TGTGCCAGCAGTGGGACTAGCGGGAGGGGTCGTGACGGGGAGCTGTTTTTT. Its translation is CASSGTSGRGRDGELFF. The chain joins TRBV2 to TRBJ2-2, with TRBD2 identical over 15 bases. CDR3 length: 17 amino acids. From germline, CDR1 is SNHLY and CDR2 FYNNEI. Trimming removed 4 bases from V and 7 bases from J; junction bases left unmatched: 7.

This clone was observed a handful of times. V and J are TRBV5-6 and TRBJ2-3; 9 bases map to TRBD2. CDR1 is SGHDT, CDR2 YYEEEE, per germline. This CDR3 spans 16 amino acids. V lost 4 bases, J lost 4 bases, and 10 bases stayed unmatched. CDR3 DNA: TGTGCCAGCAGCCCCCTGGGCGGGAGGGCTTCAGATACGCAGTATTTT. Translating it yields CASSPLGGRASDTQYF.

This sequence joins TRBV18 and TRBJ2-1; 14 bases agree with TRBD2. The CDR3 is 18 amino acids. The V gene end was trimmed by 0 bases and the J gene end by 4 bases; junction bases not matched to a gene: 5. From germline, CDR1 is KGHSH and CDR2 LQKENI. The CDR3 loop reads CASSPPLTSGRVYNEQFF. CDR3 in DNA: TGTGCCAGCTCACCACCCCTGACTAGCGGGAGGGTTTACAATGAGCAGTTCTTC.

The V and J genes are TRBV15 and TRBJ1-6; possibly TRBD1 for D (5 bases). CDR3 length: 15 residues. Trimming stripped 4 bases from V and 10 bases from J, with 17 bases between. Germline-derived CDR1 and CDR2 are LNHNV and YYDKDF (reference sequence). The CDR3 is CATSKDGRDSSPLHF. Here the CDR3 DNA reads TGTGCCACCAGCAAAGATGGCAGGGACTCCTCACCCCTCCACTTT.

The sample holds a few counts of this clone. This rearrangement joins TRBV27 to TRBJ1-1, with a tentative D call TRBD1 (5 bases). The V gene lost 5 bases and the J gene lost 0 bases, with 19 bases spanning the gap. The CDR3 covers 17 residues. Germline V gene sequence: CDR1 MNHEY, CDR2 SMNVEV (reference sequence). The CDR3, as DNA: TGTGCCAGCAGTCCGCCAGGAGAGGGGACTGTGAACACTGAAGCTTTCTTT. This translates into CASSPPGEGTVNTEAFF.

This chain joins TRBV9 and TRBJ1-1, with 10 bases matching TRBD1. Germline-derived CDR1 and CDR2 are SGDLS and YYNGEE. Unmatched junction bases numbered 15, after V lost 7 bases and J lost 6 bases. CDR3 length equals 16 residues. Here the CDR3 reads CASSGTGVMSVAEAFF. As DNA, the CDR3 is TGTGCCAGCTCCGGGACAGGGGTTATGAGTGTCGCTGAAGCTTTCTTT.

In DNA form, the CDR3 reads TGTGCCAGTAGTTCAGGGCCCGGGACAGGGGTGAGCAATCAGCCCCAGCATTTT. Protein product: CASSSGPGTGVSNQPQHF. The chain joins TRBV19 to TRBJ1-5; TRBD1 aligns across 10 bases. The CDR3 spans 18 residues. The J segment lost 1 base and the V segment lost 5 bases, leaving 11 bases of the junction unmatched. Germline CDR1 LNHDA, CDR2 SQIVND (reference sequence).

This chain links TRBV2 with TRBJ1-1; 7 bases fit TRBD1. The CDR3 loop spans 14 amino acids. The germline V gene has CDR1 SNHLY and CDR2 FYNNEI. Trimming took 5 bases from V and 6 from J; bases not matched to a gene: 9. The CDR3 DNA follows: TGTGCCAGCAGTTCCTCAGGGGGAAGGGCTGAAGCTTTCTTT. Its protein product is CASSSSGGRAEAFF.

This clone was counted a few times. The CDR3 nucleotides read TGTGCCAGCAGCCCTAGCGGAGACCTTCCCTACGAGCAGTACGTC. The encoded protein is CASSPSGDLPYEQYV. V and J are TRBV11-3 and TRBJ2-7; 7 bases map to TRBD2. The V gene's germline CDR1 is SGHNT and CDR2 YENEEA. J gave up 2 bases and V 5 bases, and 9 bases lay outside the gene matches. The CDR3 is 15 residues long.

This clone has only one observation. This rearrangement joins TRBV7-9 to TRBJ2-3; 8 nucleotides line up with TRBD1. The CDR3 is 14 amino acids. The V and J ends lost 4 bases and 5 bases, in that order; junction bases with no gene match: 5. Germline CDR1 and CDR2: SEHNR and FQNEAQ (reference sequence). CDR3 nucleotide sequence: TGTGCCAGCAGCTCGACAGGGGTGGGAGATACGCAGTATTTT. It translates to CASSSTGVGDTQYF.

The CDR3 nucleotides are TGTGCCACCAGTGATGTCCGGACTAGCGGGCACAATGAGCAGTTCTTC. Amino acids: CATSDVRTSGHNEQFF. The V gene is TRBV24-1, the J gene TRBJ2-1; 11 positions match TRBD2. Germline V gives CDR1 KGHDR, CDR2 SFDVKD. Trimming removed 3 bases from V and 5 bases from J; junction bases left unmatched: 5. The CDR3 covers 16 residues.

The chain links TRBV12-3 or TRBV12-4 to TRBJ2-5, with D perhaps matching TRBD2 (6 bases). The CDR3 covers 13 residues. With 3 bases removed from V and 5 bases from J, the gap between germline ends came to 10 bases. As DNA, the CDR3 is TGTGCCAGCAGTTTGAGAAGCGGGGAGACCCAGTACTTC. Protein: CASSLRSGETQYF.